The next 9 T cell receptor beta chains were all read from a single sample in a study of CD8+ T cells in alopecia areata. RNA was extracted and reverse transcribed into cDNA as the sequencing template. Sequencing used immunoSEQ multiplex PCR; TCRdb keeps in-frame clones, though not all of them. The top ten clones hold approximately 18% of a sample with tens of thousands of clones, 65% to 80% of them seen once. Specimen: NKG2D-low CD8+ T cells sorted from blood. The receptor source for this set is a human donor with alopecia areata.

Within the sample, this clone is medium-sized. The chain combines TRBV6-5 with TRBJ1-1; D is possibly TRBD1 (6 bases). The CDR3 spans 14 residues. The germline CDR1 and CDR2 sequences are MNHEY and SVGAGI. V shed 4 bases and J shed 3 bases, with 12 bases lying between them. Written as DNA, the CDR3 is TGTGCCAGCAGTTCTTGGGGGGCGCACACTGAAGCTTTCTTT. Amino acids: CASSSWGAHTEAFF.

The CDR3 coding sequence is TGTGCCAGCAGTGGGCTCCGGGGGGGGGCGGATACGCAGTATTTT. Translating gives CASSGLRGGADTQYF. This sequence joins TRBV6-5 and TRBJ2-3, with 8 bases aligning to TRBD2. The CDR3 has 15 residues. Trimming at V came to 5 bases and at J to 6 bases, leaving 10 bases not matched to a gene. Germline V gene data show CDR1 as MNHEY and CDR2 as SVGAGI.

This chain connects TRBV2 to TRBJ1-6; D may be TRBD1 (5 bases). Germline-derived CDR1 and CDR2 are SNHLY and FYNNEI. This CDR3 comprises 10 residues. V lost 9 bases to trimming and J lost 11 bases, with 8 bases between them. CDR3 protein: CARGPTPLHF. CDR3 DNA sequence: TGTGCCAGGGGGCCCACACCCCTCCACTTT.

The table lists this clone with a few counts. This chain joins TRBV5-4 and TRBJ2-2; 8 bases map to TRBD1. Germline V gene data show CDR1 as SGHNT and CDR2 as YYREEE (reference sequence). The CDR3 is 14 amino acids. With 3 bases clipped from V and 5 bases from J, the junction kept 3 bases outside the gene matches. The CDR3 sequence is CASSYRTGTGELFF. In DNA, the CDR3 is TGTGCCAGCAGCTACCGGACAGGGACCGGGGAGCTGTTTTTT.

This chain links TRBV4-1 with TRBJ2-7; no clear D. Between the trimmed V and J ends, which lost 2 bases and 3 bases, there was a span of 8 bases. The CDR3 is made up of 13 amino acids. Per the germline V gene, CDR1 is MGHRA and CDR2 is YSYEKL. The chain's CDR3 is CASSQTLNYEQYF. Here the CDR3 DNA reads TGCGCCAGCAGCCAAACCCTCAACTACGAGCAGTACTTC.

The J gene is TRBJ2-7, the V gene TRBV4-1, with 10 bases that match TRBD1. The CDR3 has 16 amino acids. Germline CDR1 MGHRA, CDR2 YSYEKL. The trim removed 1 base at V and 5 bases at J, leaving 8 bases unmatched. The CDR3 loop is CASSQGPGQGYNEQYF. CDR3 in DNA: TGCGCCAGCAGCCAAGGTCCGGGACAGGGGTACAACGAGCAGTACTTC.

Only a few counts were recorded for this clone. The chain recombines TRBV7-9 with TRBJ2-7; unclear D gene. Trimming removed 6 bases at V and 5 bases at J, with 8 bases between. The CDR3 is made up of 11 amino acids. Germline V gives CDR1 SEHNR, CDR2 FQNEAQ (reference sequence). The CDR3 reads CASRGRNEQYF. CDR3 nucleotide sequence: TGTGCCAGCAGAGGGCGGAACGAGCAGTACTTC. The full variable domain, rest sourced from reference TRBV7-9 and TRBJ2-7, is DTGVSQNPRHKITKRGQNVTFRCDPISEHNRLYWYRQTLGQGPEFLTYFQNEAQLEKSRLLSDRFSAERPKGSFSTLEIQRTEQGDSAMYLCASRGRNEQYFGPGTRLTVT.

The CDR3 sequence: CASSLVGGRNGYTF. As DNA, the CDR3 is TGTGCCAGCAGCTTAGTAGGGGGCAGGAATGGCTACACCTTC. This chain connects TRBV7-9 to TRBJ1-2; 7 bases map to TRBD1. This CDR3 has 14 amino acids. Germline CDR1 is SEHNR and CDR2 is FQNEAQ (reference sequence). J gave up 6 bases and V 1 base, and 5 bases lay outside the gene matches.

This clone was picked up a small number of times. V and J are TRBV28 and TRBJ2-7; 9 positions agree with TRBD1. CDR1 is MDHEN and CDR2 is SYDVKM in the germline V gene. After removal of 3 bases from V and 3 bases from J, the junction contained 12 bases not matched to a gene. This CDR3 has 17 amino acids. CDR3 protein: CASSFPSTGTGFYEQYF. DNA of the CDR3: TGTGCCAGCAGTTTTCCCTCAACCGGGACAGGGTTCTACGAGCAGTACTTC. The full variable domain, its missing parts supplied by reference TRBV28 and TRBJ2-7, is DVKVTQSSRYLVKRTGEKVFLECVQDMDHENMFWYRQDPGLGLRLIYFSYDVKMKEKGDIPEGYSVSREKKERFSLILESASTNQTSMYLCASSFPSTGTGFYEQYFGPGTRLTVT.